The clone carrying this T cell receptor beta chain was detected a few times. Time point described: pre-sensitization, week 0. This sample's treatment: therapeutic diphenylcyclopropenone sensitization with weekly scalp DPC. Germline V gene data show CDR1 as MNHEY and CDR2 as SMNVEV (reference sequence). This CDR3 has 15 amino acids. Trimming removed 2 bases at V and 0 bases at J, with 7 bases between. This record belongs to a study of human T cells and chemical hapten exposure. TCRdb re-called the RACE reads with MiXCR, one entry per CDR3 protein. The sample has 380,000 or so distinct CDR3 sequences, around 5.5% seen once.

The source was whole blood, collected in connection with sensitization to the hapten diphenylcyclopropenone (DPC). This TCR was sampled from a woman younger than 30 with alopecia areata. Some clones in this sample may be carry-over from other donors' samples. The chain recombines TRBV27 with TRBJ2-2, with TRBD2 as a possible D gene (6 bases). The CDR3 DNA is TGTGCCAGCAGTTTAGCTAGCGCGAACACCGGGGAGCTGTTTTTT. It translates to CASSLASANTGELFF.